This TCR beta chain was recorded in a study of CD8 T cells in ankylosing spondylitis. Whole-study findings and limits: There was a TCR beta motif, made of fewer than 10 highly homologous variants, that appeared characteristic of ankylosing spondylitis blood.

Making use of molecular barcodes, quantitative 5'-RACE generated TCR beta libraries. TCRdb recomputed calls from the 5' RACE reads with MiXCR, one row per CDR3 protein. This table holds around 27,000 distinct CDR3 sequences, 2% to 3% found once. This clonotype was seen repeatedly, ten times or more. Its antigen is currently unknown. The CDR3 is made up of 17 amino acids. CDR1 is SGDLS and CDR2 is YYNGEE in the germline V gene. The trim removed 0 bases at V and 8 bases at J, leaving 12 bases unmatched. V usage is TRBV9 and J usage is TRBJ2-1; TRBD2 agrees at 9 bases. The sequencing input was blood, either unsorted or a sorted T cell fraction (not recorded which). The sequence derives from a female donor with ankylosing spondylitis or in good health (not recorded which). The CDR3 here is CASSVATMAGGQDEQFF. CDR3 DNA sequence: TGTGCCAGCAGCGTAGCTACGATGGCGGGGGGGCAAGATGAGCAGTTCTTC.